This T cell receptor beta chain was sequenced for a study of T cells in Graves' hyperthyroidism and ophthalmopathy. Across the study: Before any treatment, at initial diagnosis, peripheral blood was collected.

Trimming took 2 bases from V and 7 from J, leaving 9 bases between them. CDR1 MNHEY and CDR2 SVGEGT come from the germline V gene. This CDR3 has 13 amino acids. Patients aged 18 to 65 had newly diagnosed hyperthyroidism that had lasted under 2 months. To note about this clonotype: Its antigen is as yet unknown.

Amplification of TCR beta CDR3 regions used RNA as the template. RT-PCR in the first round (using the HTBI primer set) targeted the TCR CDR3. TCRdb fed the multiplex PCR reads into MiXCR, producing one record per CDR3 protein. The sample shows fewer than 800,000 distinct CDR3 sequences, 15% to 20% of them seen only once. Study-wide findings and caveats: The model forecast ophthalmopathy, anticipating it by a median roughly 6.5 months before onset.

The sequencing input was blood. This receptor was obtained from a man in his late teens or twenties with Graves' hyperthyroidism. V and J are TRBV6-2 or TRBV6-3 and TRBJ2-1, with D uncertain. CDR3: CASSYLRRNEQFF. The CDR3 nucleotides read TGTGCCAGCAGTTACCTCAGGCGGAATGAGCAGTTCTTC.